Shown below are 7 T cell receptor beta chains from a single sample sequenced in a study of T-cell reconstitution after alpha-beta-depleted transplantation in children. Unique molecular identifiers featured in how the TCRbeta library was prepared. Each CDR3 protein gets one entry after TCRdb re-called the PCR reads with MiXCR. The table lists 25,000 to 30,000 distinct CDR3 sequences, roughly 6% of them singletons. The sample here was PBMCs, mostly from graft donor cells, taken 180 days after TCRalphabeta/CD19-depleted stem cell transplant. All receptors come from a male patient under 18 who had a stem cell transplant for acute myeloid leukemia, so the T cells may come from the graft donor.

The table lists this clonotype with many counts. The V call is TRBV2, the J call TRBJ2-1; 9 bases are shared with TRBD2. CDR1 is SNHLY and CDR2 is FYNNEI in the germline V gene. The CDR3 is made up of 17 amino acids. Trimming cost V 3 bases and J 3 bases; bases outside gene matches: 9. CDR3 residues: CASSDPAGGPNYNEQFF. DNA of the CDR3: TGTGCCAGCAGTGATCCCGCGGGAGGGCCTAACTACAATGAGCAGTTCTTC.

This clonotype was found many times. The chain uses TRBV20-1 and TRBJ2-7; D ambiguous. The germline V gene has CDR1 DFQATT and CDR2 SNEGSKA (reference sequence). Trimming left V 7 bases short and J 2 bases short, with 21 bases between. The CDR3 has 15 amino acids. The DNA of the CDR3 is TGCAGTGGCCCCGCAAGTCCAACGAAGGCCTACGAGCAGTACTTC. Its translation: CSGPASPTKAYEQYF.

This clonotype has a count of ten or more. The chain is built from TRBV9 and TRBJ1-5, with no clear D. Germline loops: CDR1 SGDLS, CDR2 YYNGEE. V was cut by 2 bases and J by 0 bases, with 9 bases left in between. CDR3 length: 15 amino acids. In DNA, the CDR3 is TGTGCCAGCAGCGTCGCAGGCTATAGCAATCAGCCCCAGCATTTT. Translating gives CASSVAGYSNQPQHF.

This clonotype was counted at least ten times. The chain is built from TRBV5-1 and TRBJ2-2, with TRBD1 matching over 9 bases. CDR1 and CDR2 from the germline V gene are SGHRS and YFSETQ. The V segment lost 1 base and the J segment 7 bases; nucleotides outside the gene matches: 5. The CDR3 is made up of 15 amino acids. This CDR3 is CASSLSGQGSGELFF. CDR3 in DNA: TGCGCCAGCAGCTTGTCGGGACAGGGTAGCGGGGAGCTGTTTTTT.

This clonotype was counted ten times or more. The chain uses TRBV19 and TRBJ1-1; possible D gene TRBD1, 5 bases. V was pared by 5 bases and J by 10 bases, with 11 bases between. The CDR3 runs to 11 residues. Per germline, CDR1 LNHDA and CDR2 SQIVND (reference sequence). The CDR3 DNA follows: TGTGCCAGTAGTTCCACGGGGCTAGCTTTCTTT. Translating gives CASSSTGLAFF.

This clonotype was seen at least ten times. The V call is TRBV20-1, the J call TRBJ2-6; D is unresolved. Trimming left V 6 bases short and J 1 base short, with 13 bases between. The CDR3 loop spans 15 amino acids. Germline CDR1 is DFQATT and CDR2 is SNEGSKA (reference sequence). The CDR3 sequence is CSATLAKSGANVLTF. CDR3 nucleotides: TGCAGTGCAACCTTGGCCAAGTCTGGGGCCAACGTCCTGACTTTC.

The J gene is TRBJ2-1, the V gene TRBV7-9, with D tentatively TRBD2 (6 bases). V shed 0 bases and J shed 11 bases, with 14 bases lying between them. Germline V gene lookup returns CDR1 SEHNR and CDR2 FQNEAQ (reference sequence). CDR3 length equals 14 residues. CDR3 bases: TGTGCCAGCAGCTTAGCGGTCGGGGACTTACAGCAGTTCTTC. Amino acids: CASSLAVGDLQQFF.